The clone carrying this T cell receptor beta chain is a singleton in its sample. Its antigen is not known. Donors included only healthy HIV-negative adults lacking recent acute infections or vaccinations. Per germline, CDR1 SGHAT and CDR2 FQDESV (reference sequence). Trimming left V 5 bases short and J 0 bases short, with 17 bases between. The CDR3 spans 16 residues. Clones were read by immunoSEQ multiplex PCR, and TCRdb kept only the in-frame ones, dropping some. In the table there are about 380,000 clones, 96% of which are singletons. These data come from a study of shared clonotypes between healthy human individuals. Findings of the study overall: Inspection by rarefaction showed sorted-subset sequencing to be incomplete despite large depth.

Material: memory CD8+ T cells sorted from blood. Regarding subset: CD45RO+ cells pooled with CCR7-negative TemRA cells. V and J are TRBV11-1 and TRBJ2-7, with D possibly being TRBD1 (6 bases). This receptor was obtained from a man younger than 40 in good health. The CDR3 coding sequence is TGTGCCAGCAGCCGAGGGGGAGCCAAGAGCTCCTACGAGCAGTACTTC. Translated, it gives CASSRGGAKSSYEQYF.